The present T cell receptor (beta chain) was sequenced within a study of cytomegalovirus exposure and HLA in healthy donors. For the study at large: An early data release held tens of millions of unique TCRs from HLA-typed donors. Findings and limits, study-wide: It has been reported that TCR beta sequences accurately predicted the HLA-A and HLA-B alleles of most subjects.

On this clone: The antigen is not known.

PCR involved 60 Vbeta and 13 Jbeta primers. Original processing notes: In a later analysis, the count reached 76 million or so unique TCR beta chains, with 10 million to 14 million shared. Here immunoSEQ multiplex PCR was the method, and the copy in TCRdb shows in-frame clones only, minus some. That table gives V, J and clone size, and the DNA gave D and trimming. The table records some 120,000 clones, 82% of them present only once. This CDR3 region has 15 residues. CDR1 and CDR2 (germline): MDHEN, SYDVKM. The V and J ends lost 8 bases and 6 bases, in that order; junction bases with no gene match: 14.

J is TRBJ1-1 and V is TRBV28; TRBD1 matches at 8 bases. The sequence was collected from a man aged 25-45 years in good health and CMV-seropositive. The material sequenced was PBMCs. CDR3 nucleotides: TGTGCCAGCGTATTCGTGGGCAGGGGGCACTCTGAAGCTTTCTTT. Amino acids: CASVFVGRGHSEAFF.